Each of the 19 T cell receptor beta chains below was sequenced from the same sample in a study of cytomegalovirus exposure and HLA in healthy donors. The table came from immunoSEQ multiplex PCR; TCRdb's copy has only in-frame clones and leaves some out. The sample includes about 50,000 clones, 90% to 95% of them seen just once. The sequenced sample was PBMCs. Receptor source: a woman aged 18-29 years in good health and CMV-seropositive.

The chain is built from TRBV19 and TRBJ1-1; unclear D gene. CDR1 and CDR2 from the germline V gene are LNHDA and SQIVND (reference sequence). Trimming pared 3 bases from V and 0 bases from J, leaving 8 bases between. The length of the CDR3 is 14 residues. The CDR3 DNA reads TGTGCCAGTAGTATCCCCAGGTTGAACACTGAAGCTTTCTTT. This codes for CASSIPRLNTEAFF.

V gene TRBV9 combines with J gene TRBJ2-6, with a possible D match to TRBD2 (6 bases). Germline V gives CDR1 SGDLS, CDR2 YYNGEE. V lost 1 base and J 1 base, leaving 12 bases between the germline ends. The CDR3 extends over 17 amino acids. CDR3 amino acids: CASSVLMGGSGANVLTF. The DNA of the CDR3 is TGTGCCAGCAGCGTACTAATGGGGGGATCTGGGGCCAACGTCCTGACTTTC.

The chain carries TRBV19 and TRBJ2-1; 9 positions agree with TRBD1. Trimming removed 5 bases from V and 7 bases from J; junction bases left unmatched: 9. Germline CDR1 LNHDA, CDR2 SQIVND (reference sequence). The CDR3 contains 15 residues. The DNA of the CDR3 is TGTGCCAGTAGTCTGGACAGGGGAATTAGGAATGAGCAGTTCTTC. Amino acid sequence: CASSLDRGIRNEQFF.

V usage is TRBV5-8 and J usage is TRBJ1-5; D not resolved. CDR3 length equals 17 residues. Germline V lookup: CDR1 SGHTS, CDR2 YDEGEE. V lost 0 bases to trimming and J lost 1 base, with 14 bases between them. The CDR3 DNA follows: TGTGCCAGCAGCTTGGCCCCGGGTATTCCAAGCAATCAGCCCCAGCATTTT. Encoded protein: CASSLAPGIPSNQPQHF.

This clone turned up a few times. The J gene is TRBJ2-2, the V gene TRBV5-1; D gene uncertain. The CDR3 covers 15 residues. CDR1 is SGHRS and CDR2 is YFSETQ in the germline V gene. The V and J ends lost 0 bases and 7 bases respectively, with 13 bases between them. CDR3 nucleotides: TGCGCCAGCAGCTTGGCGTTCAGGCTGGACGGGGAGCTGTTTTTT. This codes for CASSLAFRLDGELFF.

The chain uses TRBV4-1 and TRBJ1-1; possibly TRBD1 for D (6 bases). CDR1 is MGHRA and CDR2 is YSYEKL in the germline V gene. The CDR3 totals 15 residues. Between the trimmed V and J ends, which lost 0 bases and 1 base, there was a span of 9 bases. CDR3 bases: TGCGCCAGCAGCCAAGATGGCAGGGGGAACACTGAAGCTTTCTTT. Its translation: CASSQDGRGNTEAFF.

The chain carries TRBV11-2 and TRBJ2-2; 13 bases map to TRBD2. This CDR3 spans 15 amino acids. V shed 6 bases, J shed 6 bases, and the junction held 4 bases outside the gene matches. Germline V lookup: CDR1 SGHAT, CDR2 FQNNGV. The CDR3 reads CASSPGLAGAGELFF. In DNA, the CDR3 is TGTGCCAGCAGTCCAGGACTAGCGGGGGCCGGGGAGCTGTTTTTT.

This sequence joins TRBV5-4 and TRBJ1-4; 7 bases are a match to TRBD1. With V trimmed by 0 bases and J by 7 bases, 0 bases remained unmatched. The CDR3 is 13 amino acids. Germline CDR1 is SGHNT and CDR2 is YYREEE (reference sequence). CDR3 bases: TGTGCCAGCAGCTTGGCAGGGGGTGAAAAACTGTTTTTT. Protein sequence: CASSLAGGEKLFF.

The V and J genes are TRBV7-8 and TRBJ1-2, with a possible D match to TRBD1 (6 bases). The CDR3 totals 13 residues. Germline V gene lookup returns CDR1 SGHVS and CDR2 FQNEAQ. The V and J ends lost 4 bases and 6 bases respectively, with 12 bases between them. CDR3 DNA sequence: TGTGCCAGCAGCTCGTCCACAGGGAATGGCTACACCTTC. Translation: CASSSSTGNGYTF. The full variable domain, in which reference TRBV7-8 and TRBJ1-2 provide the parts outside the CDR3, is GAGVSQSPRYKVAKRGQDVALRCDPISGHVSLFWYQQALGQGPEFLTYFQNEAQLDKSGLPSDRFFAERPEGSVSTLKIQRTQQEDSAVYLCASSSSTGNGYTFGSGTRLTVV.

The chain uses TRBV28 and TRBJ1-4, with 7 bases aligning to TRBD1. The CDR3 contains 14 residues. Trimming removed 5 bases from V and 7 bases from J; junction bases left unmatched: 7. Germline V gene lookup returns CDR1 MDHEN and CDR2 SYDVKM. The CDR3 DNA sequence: TGTGCCAGCAGTACTAGCCGACAGGGTGAAAAACTGTTTTTT. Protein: CASSTSRQGEKLFF.

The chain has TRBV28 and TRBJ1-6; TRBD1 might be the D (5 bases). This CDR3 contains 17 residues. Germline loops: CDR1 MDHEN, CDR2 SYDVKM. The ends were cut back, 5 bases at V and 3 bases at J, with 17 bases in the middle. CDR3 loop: CASSLSGLSFYNSPLHF. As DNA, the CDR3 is TGTGCCAGCAGTCTTTCAGGGTTGAGTTTCTATAATTCACCCCTCCACTTT.

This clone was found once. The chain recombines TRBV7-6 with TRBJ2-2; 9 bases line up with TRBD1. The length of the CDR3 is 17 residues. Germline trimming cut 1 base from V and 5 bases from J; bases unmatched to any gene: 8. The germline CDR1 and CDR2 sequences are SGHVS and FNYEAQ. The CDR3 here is CASSLVPNRGLTGELFF. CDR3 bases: TGTGCCAGCAGCTTAGTCCCGAACAGGGGGCTGACCGGGGAGCTGTTTTTT.

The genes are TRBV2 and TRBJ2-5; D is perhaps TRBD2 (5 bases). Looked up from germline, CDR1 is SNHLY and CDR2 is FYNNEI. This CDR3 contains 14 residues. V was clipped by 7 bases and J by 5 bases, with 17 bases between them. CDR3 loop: CASKGFLAVETQYF. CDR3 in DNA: TGTGCCAGCAAAGGGTTCCTAGCAGTCGAGACCCAGTACTTC.

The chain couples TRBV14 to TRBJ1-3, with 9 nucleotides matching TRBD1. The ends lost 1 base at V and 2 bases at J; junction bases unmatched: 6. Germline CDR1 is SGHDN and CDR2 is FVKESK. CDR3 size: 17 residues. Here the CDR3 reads CASSQVKGQGTGNTIYF. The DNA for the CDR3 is TGTGCCAGCAGCCAAGTGAAGGGACAGGGTACTGGAAACACCATATATTTT. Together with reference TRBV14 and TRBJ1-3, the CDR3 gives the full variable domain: EAGVTQFPSHSVIEKGQTVTLRCDPISGHDNLYWYRRVMGKEIKFLLHFVKESKQDESGMPNNRFLAERTGGTYSTLKVQPAELEDSGVYFCASSQVKGQGTGNTIYFGEGSWLTVV.

The CDR3 DNA reads TGTGCCAGCAGCGGACTTTCTTACGAGCAGTACTTC. Protein product: CASSGLSYEQYF. The rearrangement links TRBV28 to TRBJ2-7; D may be TRBD2 (5 bases). V dropped 6 bases and J dropped 4 bases, with 10 bases sitting between them. The CDR3 length is 12 residues. Germline V gene sequence: CDR1 MDHEN, CDR2 SYDVKM.

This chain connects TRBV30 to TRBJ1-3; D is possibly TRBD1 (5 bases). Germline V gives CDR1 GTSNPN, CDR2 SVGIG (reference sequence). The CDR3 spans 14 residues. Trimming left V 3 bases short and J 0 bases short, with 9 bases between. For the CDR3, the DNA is TGTGCCTGGAGAGACAGAGCCTCTGGAAACACCATATATTTT. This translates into CAWRDRASGNTIYF.

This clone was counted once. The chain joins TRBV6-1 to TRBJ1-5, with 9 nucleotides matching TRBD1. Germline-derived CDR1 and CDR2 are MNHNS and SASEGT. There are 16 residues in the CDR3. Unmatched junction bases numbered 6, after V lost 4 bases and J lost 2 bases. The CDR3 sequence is CASSGTGVVGNQPQHF. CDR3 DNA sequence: TGTGCCAGCAGTGGGACAGGGGTGGTTGGCAATCAGCCCCAGCATTTT.

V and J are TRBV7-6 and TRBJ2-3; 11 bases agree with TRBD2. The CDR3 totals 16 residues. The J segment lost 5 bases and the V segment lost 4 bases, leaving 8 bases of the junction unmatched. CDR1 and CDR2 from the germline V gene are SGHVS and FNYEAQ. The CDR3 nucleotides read TGTGCCAGCAGCTCCAGACTAGCGGGGAAGGTAGATACGCAGTATTTT. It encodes CASSSRLAGKVDTQYF.

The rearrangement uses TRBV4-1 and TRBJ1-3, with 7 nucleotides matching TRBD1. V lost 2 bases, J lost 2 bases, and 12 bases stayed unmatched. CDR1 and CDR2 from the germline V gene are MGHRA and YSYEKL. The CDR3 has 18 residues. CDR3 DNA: TGCGCCAGCAGCCAAATTCTAGGGGACAGAAAAACTGGAAACACCATATATTTT. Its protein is CASSQILGDRKTGNTIYF.